These T cell receptor beta chains were read from a single sample in a study of T cell responses to AZD1222 COVID-19 vaccine. Libraries were prepared by immunoSEQ multiplex PCR; TCRdb keeps only in-frame clonotypes and omits some of them. The sample yields fewer than 200,000 clones, about 83% seen once. Sequenced material: peripheral blood, taken 28 days after the second AZD1222 dose. The origin of the receptors is an adult who received the AZD1222 COVID-19 vaccine. Both conserved end residues are part of each CDR3. D genes are given only for firm matches. Only some rows state a clone size, as once, few, many or a class for expanded clones.

J: TRBJ2-7; V: TRBV7-2; D: TRBD2; size: NA; DNA: TGTGCCAGCAGCTTATCACCGGGGGGGCTCCGCGACGAGCAGTACTTC; CDR3: CASSLSPGGLRDEQYF
J: TRBJ2-7; V: TRBV19; D: NA; size: NA; DNA: TGTGCCAGTAGTAACTCCCCCCCGGCCAGGGCCTACGAGCAGTACTTC; CDR3: CASSNSPPARAYEQYF
J: TRBJ2-1; V: TRBV5-5; D: NA; size: NA; DNA: TGTGCCAGCAGCTTTAAACACAATGAGCAGTTCTTC; CDR3: CASSFKHNEQFF
J: TRBJ2-2; V: TRBV5-4; D: NA; size: NA; DNA: TGTGCCAGCAGCTCCTCCGGGGCGAGGTACACCGGGGAGCTGTTTTTT; CDR3: CASSSSGARYTGELFF
J: TRBJ1-2; V: TRBV5-4; D: NA; size: NA; DNA: TGTGCCAGCAGCTTTGGACCCGTCTATGGCTACACCTTC; CDR3: CASSFGPVYGYTF
J: TRBJ2-7; V: TRBV7-2; D: NA; size: NA; DNA: TGTGCCAGCAGCTTAGCATGGGACAATTACGAGCAGTACTTC; CDR3: CASSLAWDNYEQYF
J: TRBJ2-5; V: TRBV3-1/TRBV3-2; D: NA; size: NA; DNA: TGTGCCAGCAGCCAAGCGGGTCTTCAAGAGACCCAGTACTTC; CDR3: CASSQAGLQETQYF
J: TRBJ1-5; V: TRBV9; D: NA; size: NA; DNA: TGTGCCAGCAGCGTAGGGTGGGGGGTGAGTCAGCCCCAGCATTTT; CDR3: CASSVGWGVSQPQHF
J: TRBJ1-4; V: TRBV5-6; D: NA; size: NA; DNA: TGTGCCAGCAGCTTGAGGTTAACTAATGAAAAACTGTTTTTT; CDR3: CASSLRLTNEKLFF
J: TRBJ2-3; V: TRBV18; D: TRBD2; size: NA; DNA: TGTGCCAGCTCATCAAACCCCCTAGCGGGGAGAAGCACAGATACGCAGTATTTT; CDR3: CASSSNPLAGRSTDTQYF
J: TRBJ2-6; V: TRBV27; D: NA; size: NA; DNA: TGTGCCAGCAGTGCCGCGGGGAGTTGGGCCAACGTCCTGACTTTC; CDR3: CASSAAGSWANVLTF
J: TRBJ1-2; V: TRBV7-9; D: NA; size: NA; DNA: TGTGCCGGCGGCACGGGGTGGAACTATGGCTACACCTTC; CDR3: CAGGTGWNYGYTF
J: TRBJ1-4; V: TRBV9; D: NA; size: NA; DNA: TGTGCCAGCAGCGGTCGAGGGGGGACTAATGAAAAACTGTTTTTT; CDR3: CASSGRGGTNEKLFF
J: TRBJ2-7; V: TRBV5-5; D: TRBD2; size: NA; DNA: TGTGCCAGCAGCATTGGGGGGGACTACGAGCAGTACTTC; CDR3: CASSIGGDYEQYF
J: TRBJ2-5; V: TRBV3-1/TRBV3-2; D: TRBD2; size: NA; DNA: TGTGCCAGCTCCCGCCGTCGCGGGGGGGCCAGAGAGACCCAGTACTTC; CDR3: CASSRRRGGARETQYF
J: TRBJ2-4; V: TRBV7-9; D: TRBD1; size: NA; DNA: TGTGCCAGCAGCTCGGACAGGGTCGGTCAGTACTTC; CDR3: CASSSDRVGQYF
J: TRBJ1-1; V: TRBV10-3; D: NA; size: NA; DNA: TGTGCCATCAGTGAAGGGAGGGCAGAAGCTTTCTTT; CDR3: CAISEGRAEAFF
J: TRBJ2-7; V: TRBV4-1; D: NA; size: NA; DNA: TGCGCCAGCAGCCAGCTACCGGGGTACGAGCAGTACTTC; CDR3: CASSQLPGYEQYF
J: TRBJ2-1; V: TRBV4-2; D: NA; size: NA; DNA: TGTGCCAGCAGCCAAGAGGGCTTGGGGGGGGGCCGTGAGCAGTTCTTC; CDR3: CASSQEGLGGGREQFF
J: TRBJ1-2; V: TRBV4-1; D: NA; size: NA; DNA: TGCGCCAGCAGCGTTTCCGGGGCCTATGGCTACACCTTC; CDR3: CASSVSGAYGYTF
J: TRBJ1-1; V: TRBV11-3; D: NA; size: few; DNA: TGTGCCAGCAGCCGAGGGGGGAACACTGAAGCTTTCTTT; CDR3: CASSRGGNTEAFF
J: TRBJ1-4; V: TRBV25-1; D: NA; size: NA; DNA: TGTGCCAGCAGTGACCAGGCGACAACTAATGAAAAACTGTTTTTT; CDR3: CASSDQATTNEKLFF
J: TRBJ1-6; V: TRBV25-1; D: NA; size: NA; DNA: TGTGCCAGCACCCGGGGAACTAATTCACCCCTCCACTTT; CDR3: CASTRGTNSPLHF
J: TRBJ1-2; V: TRBV2; D: NA; size: NA; DNA: TGTGCCAGCAGTGAAGGAGGGGACGGCTATGGCTACACCTTC; CDR3: CASSEGGDGYGYTF